This TCR beta chain was obtained from a study of OX40 agonist ivuxolimab in advanced cancers. Across the whole study: Dose-escalation patients were diagnosed with hepatocellular carcinoma, melanoma, renal cell cancer or head and neck cancer. Of the patients, three showed partial responses, one with hepatocellular carcinoma and two with cutaneous melanoma.

Sequencing used immunoSEQ multiplex PCR; TCRdb keeps in-frame clones, though not all of them. Of about 80,000 clones in the sample, about 92% are singletons; the top ten hold around 4.8%. Patients who had autoimmune disease history or got systemic immunosuppression were left out. This CDR3 region has 16 residues. Germline lookup yields CDR1 KGHSH and CDR2 LQKENI. Germline trimming cut 5 bases from V and 4 bases from J; bases unmatched to any gene: 9. Source: CD4+ or CD8+ T cells sorted from blood, taken in a trial of the OX40 agonist ivuxolimab. The receptor's source is an adult with an advanced solid tumor such as melanoma, head and neck, liver or kidney cancer. The chain joins TRBV18 to TRBJ2-7, with 12 bases aligning to TRBD2. As DNA, the CDR3 is TGTGCCAGCTCATCTTTGACTAGCGGGAGCGTATACGAGCAGTACTTC. Its translation is CASSSLTSGSVYEQYF. Variable domain in full (rest from reference TRBV18 and TRBJ2-7): NAGVMQNPRHLVRRRGQEARLRCSPMKGHSHVYWYRQLPEEGLKFMVYLQKENIIDESGMPKERFSAEFPKEGPSILRIQQVVRGDSAAYFCASSSLTSGSVYEQYFGPGTRLTVT.